This T cell receptor (beta chain) was sequenced in a study of cytomegalovirus exposure and HLA in healthy donors. With 5 bases removed from V and 4 bases from J, the gap between germline ends came to 15 bases. The CDR3 has 15 amino acids. Germline V gene lookup returns CDR1 LNHDA and CDR2 SQIVND (reference sequence). Sequencing used immunoSEQ multiplex PCR; TCRdb keeps in-frame clones, though not all of them. The sample yields some 200,000 clones, 80% to 90% seen once. The sequenced sample was PBMCs. This TCR was sampled from a woman younger than 45 in good health and CMV-seropositive. The V and J genes are TRBV19 and TRBJ1-5; TRBD1 is a possible D gene (6 bases). The CDR3 region is CASSSWSGENQPQHF. The DNA for the CDR3 is TGTGCCAGTAGTTCTTGGTCAGGGGAAAATCAGCCCCAGCATTTT.